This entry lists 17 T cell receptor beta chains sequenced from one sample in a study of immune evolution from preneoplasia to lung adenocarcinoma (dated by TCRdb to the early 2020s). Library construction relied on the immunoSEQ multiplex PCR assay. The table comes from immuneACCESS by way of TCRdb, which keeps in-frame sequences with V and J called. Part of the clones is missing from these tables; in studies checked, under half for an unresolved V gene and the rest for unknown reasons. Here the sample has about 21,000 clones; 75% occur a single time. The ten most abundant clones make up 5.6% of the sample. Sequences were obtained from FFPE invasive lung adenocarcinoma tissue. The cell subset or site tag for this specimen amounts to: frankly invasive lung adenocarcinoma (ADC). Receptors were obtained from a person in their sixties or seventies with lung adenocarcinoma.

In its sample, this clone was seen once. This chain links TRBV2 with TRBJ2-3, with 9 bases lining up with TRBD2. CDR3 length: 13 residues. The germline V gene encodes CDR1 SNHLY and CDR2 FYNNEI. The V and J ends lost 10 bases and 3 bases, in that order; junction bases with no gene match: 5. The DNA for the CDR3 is TGTGCCACGGGGGCGGGAGGGACAGATACGCAGTATTTT. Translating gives CATGAGGTDTQYF. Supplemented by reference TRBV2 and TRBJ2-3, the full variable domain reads EPEVTQTPSHQVTQMGQEVILRCVPISNHLYFYWYRQILGQKVEFLVSFYNNEISEKSEIFDDQFSVERPDGSNFTLKIRSTKLEDSAMYFCATGAGGTDTQYFGPGTRLTVL.

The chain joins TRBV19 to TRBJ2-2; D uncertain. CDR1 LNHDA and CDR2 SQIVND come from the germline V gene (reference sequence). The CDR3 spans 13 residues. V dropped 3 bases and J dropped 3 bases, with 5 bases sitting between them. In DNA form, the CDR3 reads TGTGCCAGTAGTATTTCAGACACCGGGGAGCTGTTTTTT. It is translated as CASSISDTGELFF. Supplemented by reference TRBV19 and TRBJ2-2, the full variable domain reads DGGITQSPKYLFRKEGQNVTLSCEQNLNHDAMYWYRQDPGQGLRLIYYSQIVNDFQKGDIAEGYSVSREKKESFPLTVTSAQKNPTAFYLCASSISDTGELFFGEGSRLTVL.

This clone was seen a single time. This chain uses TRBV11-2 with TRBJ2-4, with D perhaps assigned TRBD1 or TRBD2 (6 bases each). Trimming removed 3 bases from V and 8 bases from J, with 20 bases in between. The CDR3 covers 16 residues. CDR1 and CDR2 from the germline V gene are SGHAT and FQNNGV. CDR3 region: CASSFGSGLKGDIQYF. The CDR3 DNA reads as TGTGCCAGCAGCTTTGGATCGGGACTGAAGGGGGACATTCAGTACTTC.

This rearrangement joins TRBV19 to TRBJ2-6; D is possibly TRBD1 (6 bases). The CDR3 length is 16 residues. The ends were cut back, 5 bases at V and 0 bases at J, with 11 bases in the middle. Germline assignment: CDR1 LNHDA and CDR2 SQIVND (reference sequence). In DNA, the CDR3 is TGTGCCAGTAGTGCCACAGGGCTCTCTGGGGCCAACGTCCTGACTTTC. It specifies CASSATGLSGANVLTF.

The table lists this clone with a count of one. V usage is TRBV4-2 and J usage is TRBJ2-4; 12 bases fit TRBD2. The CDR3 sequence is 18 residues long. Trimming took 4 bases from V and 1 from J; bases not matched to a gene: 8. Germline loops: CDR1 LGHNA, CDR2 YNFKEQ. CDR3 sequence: CASSLRLAGAPAKNIQYF. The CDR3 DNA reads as TGTGCCAGCAGCCTTCGACTAGCGGGAGCTCCCGCCAAAAACATTCAGTACTTC.

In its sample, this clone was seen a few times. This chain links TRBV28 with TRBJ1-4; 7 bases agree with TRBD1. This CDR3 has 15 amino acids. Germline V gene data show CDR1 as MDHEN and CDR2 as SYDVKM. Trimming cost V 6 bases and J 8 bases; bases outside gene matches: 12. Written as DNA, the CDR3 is TGTGCCAGCAGATCAACAGGGGTGAAAGGGGAAAAACTGTTTTTT. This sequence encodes CASRSTGVKGEKLFF. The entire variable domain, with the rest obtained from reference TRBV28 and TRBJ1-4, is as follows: DVKVTQSSRYLVKRTGEKVFLECVQDMDHENMFWYRQDPGLGLRLIYFSYDVKMKEKGDIPEGYSVSREKKERFSLILESASTNQTSMYLCASRSTGVKGEKLFFGSGTQLSVL.

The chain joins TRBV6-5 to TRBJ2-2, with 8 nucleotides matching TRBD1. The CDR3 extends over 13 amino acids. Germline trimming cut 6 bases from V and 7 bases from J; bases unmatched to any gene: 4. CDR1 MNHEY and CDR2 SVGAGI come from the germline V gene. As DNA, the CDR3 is TGTGCCAGCAGCGACAGGGGTGGCGGGGAGCTGTTTTTT. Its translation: CASSDRGGGELFF.

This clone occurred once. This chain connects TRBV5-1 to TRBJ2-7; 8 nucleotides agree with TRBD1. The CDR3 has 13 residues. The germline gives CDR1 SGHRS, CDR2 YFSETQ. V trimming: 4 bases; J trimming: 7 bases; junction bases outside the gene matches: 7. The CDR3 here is CASSHGQGGEQYF. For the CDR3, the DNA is TGCGCCAGCAGCCACGGACAGGGCGGAGAGCAGTACTTC.

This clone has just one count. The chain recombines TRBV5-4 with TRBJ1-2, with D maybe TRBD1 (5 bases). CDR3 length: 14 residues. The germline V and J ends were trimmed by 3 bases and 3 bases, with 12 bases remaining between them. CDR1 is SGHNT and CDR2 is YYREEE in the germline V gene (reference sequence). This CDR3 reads CASSSGTAHYGYTF. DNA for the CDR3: TGTGCCAGCAGCTCCGGGACTGCTCACTATGGCTACACCTTC.

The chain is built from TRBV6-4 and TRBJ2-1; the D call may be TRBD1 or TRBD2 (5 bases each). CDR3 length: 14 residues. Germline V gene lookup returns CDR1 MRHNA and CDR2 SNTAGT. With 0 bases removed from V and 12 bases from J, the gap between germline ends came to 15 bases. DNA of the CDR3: TGTGCCAGCAGTGACTCGAGGGGAGCTCGGGGGCAGTTCTTC. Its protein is CASSDSRGARGQFF.

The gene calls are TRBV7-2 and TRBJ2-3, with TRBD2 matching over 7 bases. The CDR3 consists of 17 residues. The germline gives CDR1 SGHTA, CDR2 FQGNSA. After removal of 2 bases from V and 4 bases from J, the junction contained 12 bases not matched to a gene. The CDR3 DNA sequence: TGTGCCAGCAGCTTAAAATCGGGCGGGGGTCGGGCAGATACGCAGTATTTT. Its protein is CASSLKSGGGRADTQYF.

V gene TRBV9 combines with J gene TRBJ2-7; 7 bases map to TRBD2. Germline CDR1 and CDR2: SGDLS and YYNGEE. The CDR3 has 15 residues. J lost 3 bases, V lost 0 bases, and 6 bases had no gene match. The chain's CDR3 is CASSVEAGVLYEQYF. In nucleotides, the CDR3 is TGTGCCAGCAGCGTAGAGGCGGGAGTTCTCTACGAGCAGTACTTC. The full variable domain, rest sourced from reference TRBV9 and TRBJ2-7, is DSGVTQTPKHLITATGQRVTLRCSPRSGDLSVYWYQQSLDQGLQFLIQYYNGEERAKGNILERFSAQQFPDLHSELNLSSLELGDSALYFCASSVEAGVLYEQYFGPGTRLTVT.

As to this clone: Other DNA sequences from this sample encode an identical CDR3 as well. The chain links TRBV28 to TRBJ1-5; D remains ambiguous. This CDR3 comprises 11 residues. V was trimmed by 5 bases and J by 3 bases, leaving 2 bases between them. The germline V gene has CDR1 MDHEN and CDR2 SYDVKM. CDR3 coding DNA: TGTGCCAGCAGTCACAATCAGCCCCAGCATTTT. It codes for CASSHNQPQHF.

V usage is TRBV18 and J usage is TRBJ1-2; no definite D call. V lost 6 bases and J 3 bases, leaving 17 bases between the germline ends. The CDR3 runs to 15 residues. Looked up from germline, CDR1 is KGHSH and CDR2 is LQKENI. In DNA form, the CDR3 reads TGTGCCAGCTCTACACTTGGGTCTGGAGACTATGGCTACACCTTC. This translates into CASSTLGSGDYGYTF.

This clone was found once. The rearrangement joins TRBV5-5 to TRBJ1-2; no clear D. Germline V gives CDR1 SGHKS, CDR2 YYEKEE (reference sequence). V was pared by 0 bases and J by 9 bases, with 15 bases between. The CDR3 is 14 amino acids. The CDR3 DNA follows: TGTGCCAGCAGCTTGGATATATCGGGGAATCGCTACACCTTC. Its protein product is CASSLDISGNRYTF.

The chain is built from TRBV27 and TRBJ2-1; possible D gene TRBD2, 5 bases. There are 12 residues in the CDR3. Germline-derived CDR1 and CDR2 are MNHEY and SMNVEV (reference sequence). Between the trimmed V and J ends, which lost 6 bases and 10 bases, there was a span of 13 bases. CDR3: CASREAGVEQFF. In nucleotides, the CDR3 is TGTGCCAGCAGGGAGGCTGGGGTCGAGCAGTTCTTC.

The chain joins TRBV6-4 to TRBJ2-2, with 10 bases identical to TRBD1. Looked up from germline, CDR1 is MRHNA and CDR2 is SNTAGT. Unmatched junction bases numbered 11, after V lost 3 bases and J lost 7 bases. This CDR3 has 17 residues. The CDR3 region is CASSESGGTGAGGELFF. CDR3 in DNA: TGTGCCAGCAGTGAATCAGGAGGGACAGGGGCCGGCGGGGAGCTGTTTTTT.